These 26 T cell receptor beta chains were sequenced from one sample in a study of T cell responses to AZD1222 COVID-19 vaccine. The method was immunoSEQ multiplex PCR; TCRdb's version includes in-frame clones alone and lacks a portion of them. The sample consists of roughly 100,000 clones, around 91% of them appearing once. The sample was peripheral blood, taken on day 0 of AZD1222 vaccination. The source of these receptors is an adult in good health.

As concerns this clone: Different DNA sequences within this sample yield the same CDR3. This rearrangement joins TRBV28 to TRBJ2-1, with unresolved D. Trimming took 2 bases from V and 4 from J, leaving 3 bases between them. Germline lookup yields CDR1 MDHEN and CDR2 SYDVKM. The CDR3 loop spans 12 amino acids. In nucleotides, the CDR3 is TGTGCCAGCAGTTTAGGGTACAATGAGCAGTTCTTC. It encodes CASSLGYNEQFF.

This chain connects TRBV27 to TRBJ1-2, with D tentatively TRBD1 (6 bases). CDR3 length: 16 amino acids. Germline CDR1 reads MNHEY; CDR2 reads SMNVEV (reference sequence). V was pared by 0 bases and J by 3 bases, with 14 bases between. The DNA of the CDR3 is TGTGCCAGCAGTTTATCGGCGGGGGCGCTTTACTATGGCTACACCTTC. Encoded protein: CASSLSAGALYYGYTF.

The rearrangement uses TRBV6-4 and TRBJ2-1; TRBD2 agrees at 9 bases. V dropped 2 bases and J dropped 0; count of bases not matched to a gene: 14. This CDR3 is built from 20 residues. Germline lookup yields CDR1 MRHNA and CDR2 SNTAGT. The CDR3 sequence is CASSDPQAWTSDSSYNEQFF. As DNA, the CDR3 is TGTGCCAGCAGTGACCCTCAAGCCTGGACTAGCGATAGCTCCTACAATGAGCAGTTCTTC.

This clone was seen only once. V gene TRBV13 combines with J gene TRBJ2-3; 9 bases match TRBD2. CDR3 length: 16 amino acids. Germline CDR1 PRHDT, CDR2 FYEKMQ (reference sequence). V gave up 11 bases and J gave up 2 bases; unmatched junction bases: 14. CDR3 protein: CASLPGGGRVTDTQYF. The CDR3 bases are TGTGCCTCTCTACCTGGGGGCGGGAGGGTCACAGATACGCAGTATTTT.

V is TRBV18 and J is TRBJ2-3, with 11 bases identical to TRBD1. The CDR3 totals 16 residues. Germline V CDR1 and CDR2: KGHSH, LQKENI. The junction had 4 bases not matched to a gene; V was cut back by 5 bases and J by 0 bases. The CDR3 reads CASSDGQGASTDTQYF. CDR3 DNA: TGTGCCAGCTCAGATGGACAGGGGGCAAGCACAGATACGCAGTATTTT.

The chain joins TRBV27 to TRBJ2-1, with 9 bases fitting TRBD1. The V gene end was trimmed by 5 bases and the J gene end by 9 bases; junction bases not matched to a gene: 8. This CDR3 has 14 amino acids. Germline loops: CDR1 MNHEY, CDR2 SMNVEV (reference sequence). The CDR3 sequence: CASSDRGSHSEQFF. The CDR3 coding sequence is TGTGCCAGCAGTGACAGGGGGTCTCACAGTGAGCAGTTCTTC.

The chain is built from TRBV7-7 and TRBJ2-5; 8 nucleotides align to TRBD1. Germline-derived CDR1 and CDR2 are SSHAT and FNYEAQ (reference sequence). This CDR3 has 13 residues. The ends lost 6 bases at V and 5 bases at J; junction bases unmatched: 5. CDR3 DNA sequence: TGTGCCAGCAGACCGACAGGGGACGAGACCCAGTACTTC. This gives the protein CASRPTGDETQYF. Variable domain in full (rest from reference TRBV7-7 and TRBJ2-5): GAGVSQSPRYKVTKRGQDVTLRCDPISSHATLYWYQQALGQGPEFLTYFNYEAQPDKSGLPSDRFSAERPEGSISTLTIQRTEQRDSAMYRCASRPTGDETQYFGPGTRLLVL.

V gene TRBV18 combines with J gene TRBJ2-1, with a possible D match to TRBD2 (7 bases). Per the germline V gene, CDR1 is KGHSH and CDR2 is LQKENI. This CDR3 contains 17 residues. Trimming removed 3 bases at V and 3 bases at J, with 18 bases between. The chain's CDR3 is CASSPPRAGADYNEQFF. In nucleotides, the CDR3 is TGTGCCAGCTCACCCCCCAGGGCGGGGGCGGACTACAATGAGCAGTTCTTC.

This chain connects TRBV27 to TRBJ2-7; the D call may be TRBD1 or TRBD2 (7 bases each). V shed 2 bases and J shed 2 bases, with 13 bases lying between them. The length of the CDR3 is 15 residues. The V gene's germline CDR1 is MNHEY and CDR2 SMNVEV (reference sequence). The CDR3: CASSLGRGGPYEQYF. The CDR3 region has the DNA TGTGCCAGCAGTTTAGGCAGGGGGGGTCCCTACGAGCAGTACTTC.

V usage is TRBV11-2 and J usage is TRBJ1-2; D remains unclear. This CDR3 region has 13 residues. V lost 5 bases to trimming and J lost 9 bases, with 16 bases between them. In germline, CDR1 is SGHAT, CDR2 FQNNGV. This CDR3 reads CASSLSSWERYTF. The CDR3 nucleotides read TGTGCCAGCAGCCTCTCTTCATGGGAACGCTACACCTTC.

The genes are TRBV7-8 and TRBJ2-2, with 8 bases lining up with TRBD2. Germline V lookup: CDR1 SGHVS, CDR2 FQNEAQ. The ends lost 5 bases at V and 0 bases at J; junction bases unmatched: 8. The CDR3 runs 17 residues. CDR3 residues: CASSRVAGISNTGELFF. The CDR3 region has the DNA TGTGCCAGCAGCCGAGTAGCGGGAATATCGAACACCGGGGAGCTGTTTTTT.

The J gene is TRBJ1-4, the V gene TRBV5-5; no clear D. Germline CDR1 reads SGHKS; CDR2 reads YYEKEE (reference sequence). CDR3 length: 14 residues. Trimming shortened V by 6 bases and J by 0 bases, and 9 bases separated the two germline ends. The CDR3 DNA reads TGTGCCAGCACCCAGACACCAACTAATGAAAAACTGTTTTTT. Its translation is CASTQTPTNEKLFF.

The chain employs TRBV6-2 or TRBV6-3 and TRBJ2-1; D tentatively fits TRBD1 or TRBD2 (5 bases each). This CDR3 contains 15 residues. Germline V gives CDR1 MNHEY, CDR2 SVGEGT. V was shortened by 6 bases and J by 8 bases, with 20 bases between the two germline ends. CDR3: CASSRGTLALDEQFF. The CDR3 nucleotides are TGTGCCAGCAGCCGAGGGACCCTCGCCCTGGATGAGCAGTTCTTC.

The rearrangement uses TRBV6-5 and TRBJ1-5, with 8 bases matching TRBD1. The germline CDR1 and CDR2 sequences are MNHEY and SVGAGI. This CDR3 contains 16 residues. Germline trimming cut 3 bases from V and 4 bases from J; bases unmatched to any gene: 8. CDR3 in DNA: TGTGCCAGCAGTTATTCGACAGGGGTTCGAAATCAGCCCCAGCATTTT. Residues: CASSYSTGVRNQPQHF.

The V and J genes are TRBV3-1 (or the pseudogene TRBV3-2) and TRBJ1-2; D unresolved. The CDR3 sequence is 15 residues long. Trimming shortened V by 0 bases and J by 4 bases, and 12 bases separated the two germline ends. Germline CDR1 is LGHDT and CDR2 is YNNKEL (reference sequence). The CDR3 DNA is TGTGCCAGCAGCCAAGATGTATGGACCTGCTATGGCTACACCTTC. It yields the protein CASSQDVWTCYGYTF.

The genes are TRBV2 and TRBJ1-2; D is unresolved. The length of the CDR3 is 13 residues. The germline V gene encodes CDR1 SNHLY and CDR2 FYNNEI. V shed 4 bases and J shed 0 bases, with 6 bases lying between them. CDR3 DNA: TGTGCCAGCAGTGTGGAGCCTAACTATGGCTACACCTTC. Residues: CASSVEPNYGYTF.

The CDR3 DNA reads as TGCGCCAGCAGCTTGGTTAGTTCGTCCGGGGAGCTGTTTTTT. This translates into CASSLVSSSGELFF. J is TRBJ2-2 and V is TRBV5-1; no firm D call. Germline V gene data show CDR1 as SGHRS and CDR2 as YFSETQ. Trimming stripped 0 bases from V and 6 bases from J, with 9 bases between. The CDR3 length is 14 residues.

A few counts support this clone. CDR3 residues: CASSLGGANEQYF. As DNA, the CDR3 is TGTGCCAGCAGCTTGGGCGGAGCTAACGAGCAGTACTTC. The rearrangement links TRBV5-4 to TRBJ2-7; D unresolved. The CDR3 consists of 13 residues. Looked up from germline, CDR1 is SGHNT and CDR2 is YYREEE (reference sequence). Trimming pared 0 bases from V and 5 bases from J, leaving 9 bases between.

The rearrangement joins TRBV5-6 to TRBJ2-7, with no clear D. Trimming pared 0 bases from V and 6 bases from J, leaving 4 bases between. The CDR3 spans 11 residues. Germline V lookup: CDR1 SGHDT, CDR2 YYEEEE. The CDR3 bases are TGTGCCAGCAGCTTGGGAATCGAGCAGTACTTC. It codes for CASSLGIEQYF.

The CDR3: CASTGSSYGYTF. The CDR3 coding sequence is TGTGCCAGCACAGGGAGCTCCTATGGCTACACCTTC. The chain recombines TRBV12-3 or TRBV12-4 with TRBJ1-2; maybe TRBD1 (5 bases). Trimming took off 7 bases at V and 4 bases at J, with 10 bases between the two ends. This CDR3 is 12 amino acids long.

This chain uses TRBV7-9 with TRBJ2-7; 9 nucleotides line up with TRBD1. The CDR3 loop spans 14 amino acids. J gave up 5 bases and V 5 bases, and 7 bases lay outside the gene matches. Germline V gives CDR1 SEHNR, CDR2 FQNEAQ (reference sequence). The CDR3 nucleotides read TGTGCCAGCAGCCCGGGACAGGGCTTCAACGAGCAGTACTTC. Residues: CASSPGQGFNEQYF.

The V gene is TRBV6-5, the J gene TRBJ2-7; 11 bases are a match to TRBD1. The V gene's germline CDR1 is MNHEY and CDR2 SVGAGI. Unmatched junction bases numbered 4, after V lost 6 bases and J lost 3 bases. The CDR3 is made up of 14 amino acids. The CDR3 DNA reads as TGTGCCAGCAGCCTCGGGACAGGGGGCTACGAGCAGTACTTC. The encoded protein is CASSLGTGGYEQYF.

The chain combines TRBV6-5 with TRBJ1-2; no firm D call. Trimming shortened V by 0 bases and J by 0 bases, and 11 bases separated the two germline ends. The CDR3 covers 16 residues. Germline V gene lookup returns CDR1 MNHEY and CDR2 SVGAGI. Here the CDR3 DNA reads TGTGCCAGCAGTTACTCGAGGACCGGAGCTAACTATGGCTACACCTTC. This encodes CASSYSRTGANYGYTF.

This clone was seen a handful of times. The CDR3 nucleotides are TGTGCCACCAGTGATTTGTCATCGGGGGCGGAGGGCTACACCTTC. The encoded protein is CATSDLSSGAEGYTF. The gene calls are TRBV24-1 and TRBJ1-2; a possible D gene is TRBD1 (6 bases). V shed 0 bases and J shed 8 bases, with 15 bases lying between them. In germline, CDR1 is KGHDR, CDR2 SFDVKD. The CDR3 runs 15 residues.

This chain connects TRBV7-8 to TRBJ2-2, with D possibly being TRBD1 (5 bases). This CDR3 region has 15 residues. The V end lost 5 bases, the J end lost 5 bases, and 15 bases lay between the germline ends. The germline V gene has CDR1 SGHVS and CDR2 FQNEAQ. Written as DNA, the CDR3 is TGTGCCAGCAGCACCAGGGATACGTGGACCGGGGAGCTGTTTTTT. Its protein product is CASSTRDTWTGELFF.

The chain has TRBV6-1 and TRBJ1-3; no definite D call. This CDR3 region has 15 residues. The V gene's germline CDR1 is MNHNS and CDR2 SASEGT. V was shortened by 0 bases and J by 9 bases, with 15 bases between the two germline ends. In DNA, the CDR3 is TGTGCCAGCAGTGAAGCAAGCCGCCCCGTCGGCACCATATATTTT. Its protein is CASSEASRPVGTIYF.